The 24 T cell receptor beta chains given below trace back to one sample, sequenced in a study of T cell repertoires in cytomegalovirus infection. TCRdb re-called the reads through MiXCR, storing one row per CDR3 protein. The table lists hundreds of thousands of distinct CDR3 sequences, approximately 31% of them singletons. These receptors lack a known antigen. The starting material was cultured CD8+ T cells from PBMCs, obtained from culture after CMV antigen stimulation. The receptors derive from a human donor in good health (CMV status not recorded). Some clones in this sample may be carry-over from other donors' samples.

The chain links TRBV24-1 to TRBJ2-2; D remains unclear. The germline V gene encodes CDR1 KGHDR and CDR2 SFDVKD. CDR3 length: 15 amino acids. The V and J ends lost 5 bases and 3 bases respectively, with 12 bases between them. The CDR3 loop reads CATSGKVVDTGELFF. CDR3 bases: TGTGCCACCAGTGGAAAGGTTGTGGACACCGGGGAGCTGTTTTTT.

This chain joins TRBV19 and TRBJ2-1; 10 bases agree with TRBD2. From germline, CDR1 is LNHDA and CDR2 SQIVND (reference sequence). V was pared by 7 bases and J by 5 bases, with 8 bases of the junction left unmatched. The CDR3 spans 15 residues. Here the CDR3 DNA reads TGTGCCAGTACTCTTAGCGGGGGGACACACAATGAGCAGTTCTTC. Its translation: CASTLSGGTHNEQFF.

V is TRBV7-2 and J is TRBJ1-3; TRBD1 agrees at 7 bases. Germline CDR1 is SGHTA and CDR2 is FQGNSA. J was trimmed by 4 bases and V by 5 bases; bases with no gene match: 5. This CDR3 spans 14 amino acids. The chain's CDR3 is CASSQTGPGNTIYF. CDR3 sequence (DNA): TGTGCCAGCAGCCAGACAGGGCCAGGAAACACCATATATTTT.

Notes on this clonotype: One junction end disagrees with the germline gene, perhaps due to a read error. CDR3 DNA sequence: TGCGCCAACAGTGAGCGGACCAACACCGGGGAGCTGTTTTTT. This translates into CANSERTNTGELFF. The chain links TRBV10-2 to TRBJ2-2; D may be TRBD2 (5 bases). The CDR3 has 14 amino acids. Germline CDR1 and CDR2: WSHSY and SAAADI.

On this clonotype: A read error is possible here, since a much larger clone lies one base away. This sequence joins TRBV7-8 and TRBJ2-2, with TRBD2 matching over 8 bases. The CDR3 is made up of 17 amino acids. Germline V gene lookup returns CDR1 SGHVS and CDR2 FQNEAQ. V dropped 5 bases and J dropped 2; count of bases not matched to a gene: 10. In DNA, the CDR3 is TGTGCCAGCAGCGCCCGGGGACTAGTGTCTAACACCGGGGAGCTGTTTTTT. It codes for CASSARGLVSNTGELFF.

The V gene is TRBV28, the J gene TRBJ2-1; weak D call: TRBD1 (5 bases). Trimming shortened V by 5 bases and J by 2 bases, and 19 bases separated the two germline ends. Germline lookup yields CDR1 MDHEN and CDR2 SYDVKM. The CDR3 runs to 17 residues. The CDR3: CASSLRTQIGAYNEQFF. The CDR3 DNA follows: TGTGCCAGCAGTCTCAGGACACAAATTGGAGCCTACAATGAGCAGTTCTTC.

The V call is TRBV6-6, the J call TRBJ1-1, with D possibly being TRBD1 (5 bases). Per germline, CDR1 MNHNY and CDR2 SVGAGI (reference sequence). Deletions cut 5 bases from V and 8 bases from J, with 15 bases between. CDR3 length equals 13 residues. CDR3 sequence: CASSPGRGREAFF. CDR3 sequence (DNA): TGTGCCAGCAGTCCCGGTAGGGGCAGGGAAGCTTTCTTT.

J is TRBJ1-1 and V is TRBV7-9; perhaps TRBD1 as D (6 bases). Germline V gene lookup returns CDR1 SEHNR and CDR2 FQNEAQ (reference sequence). The CDR3 covers 16 residues. V lost 5 bases and J 0 bases, leaving 16 bases between the germline ends. The CDR3, as DNA: TGTGCCAGCAGCCCCCCCGGACAGTCCATGAACACTGAAGCTTTCTTT. Translation gives CASSPPGQSMNTEAFF.

V is TRBV27 and J is TRBJ1-1; D might be TRBD1 (6 bases). CDR1 and CDR2 (germline): MNHEY, SMNVEV (reference sequence). The CDR3 has 14 residues. Trimming took off 7 bases at V and 0 bases at J, with 12 bases between the two ends. In DNA, the CDR3 is TGTGCCAGCATCGGGACATCGATGAACACTGAAGCTTTCTTT. It is translated as CASIGTSMNTEAFF.

In its sample, this clonotype was seen a few times. The chain carries TRBV13 and TRBJ1-1; D unclear. Germline V CDR1 and CDR2: PRHDT, FYEKMQ (reference sequence). V was shortened by 1 base and J by 2 bases, with 5 bases between the two germline ends. The CDR3 totals 13 residues. CDR3 amino acids: CASSLAINTEAFF. The CDR3 DNA follows: TGTGCCAGCAGCTTAGCCATTAACACTGAAGCTTTCTTT.

The sample holds a few counts of this clonotype. CDR3 in DNA: TGTGCCAGCAGTTCCGAGGGGGGCCTGCGGGTCTATGGCTACACCTTC. Translation gives CASSSEGGLRVYGYTF. The rearrangement links TRBV12-3 or TRBV12-4 to TRBJ1-2, with D tentatively TRBD1 (6 bases). Deletions cut 4 bases from V and 4 bases from J, with 19 bases between. The CDR3 spans 16 residues.

This clonotype was counted between two and nine times. V usage is TRBV12-3 or TRBV12-4 and J usage is TRBJ2-7, with unresolved D. This CDR3 comprises 14 residues. V lost 6 bases, J lost 5 bases, and 17 bases lay in between. CDR3 coding DNA: TGTGCCAGCAGCCACACCAGAGGCCTGCACGAGCAGTACTTC. Amino acids: CASSHTRGLHEQYF.

This clonotype has ten or more counts. The chain combines TRBV18 with TRBJ2-5; tentative D call: TRBD2 (6 bases). The germline CDR1 and CDR2 sequences are KGHSH and LQKENI. There are 15 residues in the CDR3. Trimming stripped 4 bases from V and 2 bases from J, with 14 bases between. The CDR3 is CASSQSGTEQETQYF. In DNA form, the CDR3 reads TGTGCCAGCTCACAATCCGGGACTGAGCAAGAGACCCAGTACTTC. The full variable domain, with the rest looked up from reference TRBV18 and TRBJ2-5, is NAGVMQNPRHLVRRRGQEARLRCSPMKGHSHVYWYRQLPEEGLKFMVYLQKENIIDESGMPKERFSAEFPKEGPSILRIQQVVRGDSAAYFCASSQSGTEQETQYFGPGTRLLVL.

The CDR3 region is CASSLDAPGELFF. Written as DNA, the CDR3 is TGTGCCAGCAGCTTAGACGCGCCCGGGGAGCTGTTTTTT. The V and J genes are TRBV7-9 and TRBJ2-2; D gene uncertain. Germline assignment: CDR1 SEHNR and CDR2 FQNEAQ (reference sequence). This CDR3 spans 13 amino acids. The V gene lost 1 base and the J gene lost 6 bases, with 6 bases spanning the gap.

The V call is TRBV6-6, the J call TRBJ1-2, with TRBD1 matching 7 bases. V trimming: 6 bases; J trimming: 4 bases; junction bases outside the gene matches: 8. CDR1 and CDR2 (germline): MNHNY, SVGAGI (reference sequence). The CDR3 is 14 residues long. CDR3 in DNA: TGTGCCAGCAGCAACTCCCAGGGGGTCTATGGCTACACCTTC. Its protein product is CASSNSQGVYGYTF.

The V call is TRBV11-2, the J call TRBJ1-1; weak D call: TRBD1 (6 bases). The V gene's germline CDR1 is SGHAT and CDR2 FQNNGV. The CDR3 is 16 amino acids. Between the trimmed V and J ends, which lost 2 bases and 4 bases, there was a span of 17 bases. CDR3 bases: TGTGCCAGCAGCTTAAACGCAGGGGCCGGGGGCACTGAAGCTTTCTTT. Translating gives CASSLNAGAGGTEAFF.

V and J are TRBV19 and TRBJ1-2; D is ambiguous. The CDR3 length is 12 residues. Germline CDR1 LNHDA, CDR2 SQIVND (reference sequence). V lost 8 bases to trimming and J lost 8 bases, with 15 bases between them. The CDR3 loop is CASGSTKEGYTF. The CDR3 nucleotides read TGTGCCAGTGGCAGCACCAAAGAGGGCTACACCTTC.

The chain combines TRBV9 with TRBJ2-1, with TRBD2 matching 8 bases. Germline V gives CDR1 SGDLS, CDR2 YYNGEE. V dropped 0 bases and J dropped 4; count of bases not matched to a gene: 6. The CDR3 length is 16 residues. The CDR3 nucleotides are TGTGCCAGCAGCGTAGCTGGGTCTAGCGGGTACAATGAGCAGTTCTTC. Translation gives CASSVAGSSGYNEQFF.

This clonotype was counted between two and nine times. The chain joins TRBV6-1 to TRBJ2-7; a possible D gene is TRBD2 (5 bases). The V end was cut by 7 bases, the J end by 5 bases, with 12 bases between. Germline V gives CDR1 MNHNS, CDR2 SASEGT. The CDR3 has 12 amino acids. The CDR3 DNA reads TGTGCCAGCAATCTGTGGCGGGACGAGCAGTACTTC. Translated: CASNLWRDEQYF.

This clonotype was counted between two and nine times. V is TRBV7-9 and J is TRBJ2-7; possibly TRBD2 for D (5 bases). Per germline, CDR1 SEHNR and CDR2 FQNEAQ (reference sequence). This CDR3 contains 15 residues. V was shortened by 5 bases and J by 2 bases, with 16 bases between the two germline ends. The CDR3 nucleotides read TGTGCCAGCAGCCCGACGGGTGGGAGCCCCTACGAGCAGTACGTC. Translated: CASSPTGGSPYEQYV.

V and J are TRBV12-3 or TRBV12-4 and TRBJ2-1, with a tentative D call TRBD1 (7 bases). Trimming pared 0 bases from V and 4 bases from J, leaving 10 bases between. The CDR3 totals 15 residues. CDR3 in amino acids: CASSLAAGQYNEQFF. The DNA of the CDR3 is TGTGCCAGCAGTTTAGCCGCGGGACAGTACAATGAGCAGTTCTTC.

This chain links TRBV29-1 with TRBJ1-1, with 7 bases fitting TRBD1. With 8 bases clipped from V and 3 bases from J, the junction kept 6 bases outside the gene matches. Looked up from germline, CDR1 is SQVTM and CDR2 is ANQGSEA. The CDR3 length is 12 residues. The CDR3 DNA reads as TGCAGCACAGGGGACAGTTACACTGAAGCTTTCTTT. As protein: CSTGDSYTEAFF.

This clonotype occurred a few times. V is TRBV20-1 and J is TRBJ2-7; 11 bases match TRBD1. The CDR3 loop spans 14 amino acids. V trimming: 3 bases; J trimming: 6 bases; junction bases outside the gene matches: 7. Germline values: CDR1 DFQATT, CDR2 SNEGSKA (reference sequence). CDR3 amino acids: CSASPGQGGPEQYF. The DNA of the CDR3 is TGCAGTGCTAGTCCGGGACAGGGGGGCCCCGAGCAGTACTTC.

This clonotype occurred many times. The V and J genes are TRBV19 and TRBJ1-5; no reliable D call. Germline CDR1 and CDR2: LNHDA and SQIVND (reference sequence). CDR3 length equals 14 residues. DNA for the CDR3: TGTGCTTCGCTAGGAAGGGTGGACGATCAGCCCCAGCATTTT. The encoded protein is CASLGRVDDQPQHF.